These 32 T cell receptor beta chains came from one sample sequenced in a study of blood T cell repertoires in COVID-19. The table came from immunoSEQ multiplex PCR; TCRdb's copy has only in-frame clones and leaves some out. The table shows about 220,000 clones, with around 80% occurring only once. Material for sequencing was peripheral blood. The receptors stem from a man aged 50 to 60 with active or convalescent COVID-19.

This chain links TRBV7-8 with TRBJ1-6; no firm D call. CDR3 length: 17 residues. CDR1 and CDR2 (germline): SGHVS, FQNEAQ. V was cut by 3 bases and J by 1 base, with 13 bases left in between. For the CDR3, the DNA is TGTGCCAGCAGCTTGGACCCGCCGGGGTCCTATAATTCACCCCTCCACTTT. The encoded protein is CASSLDPPGSYNSPLHF.

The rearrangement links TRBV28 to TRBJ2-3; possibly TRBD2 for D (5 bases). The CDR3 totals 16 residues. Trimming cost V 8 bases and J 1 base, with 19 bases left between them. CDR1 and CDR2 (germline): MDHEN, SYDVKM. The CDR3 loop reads CASERSGLARTDTQYF. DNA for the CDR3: TGTGCCAGCGAAAGATCCGGGCTAGCCCGCACAGATACGCAGTATTTT.

The CDR3 sequence: CASSLLSGNTGELFF. CDR3 bases: TGTGCCAGCAGCTTGCTTTCGGGGAACACCGGGGAGCTGTTTTTT. The chain recombines TRBV5-5 with TRBJ2-2, with D unresolved. Germline V gives CDR1 SGHKS, CDR2 YYEKEE (reference sequence). Trimming cost V 1 base and J 1 base, with 8 bases left between them. The CDR3 contains 15 residues.

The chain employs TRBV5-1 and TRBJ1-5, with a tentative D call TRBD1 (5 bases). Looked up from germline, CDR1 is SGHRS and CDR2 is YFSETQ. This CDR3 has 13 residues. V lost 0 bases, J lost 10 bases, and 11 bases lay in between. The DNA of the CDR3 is TGCGCCAGCAGCTTGGACGGACAAACACCCCAGCATTTT. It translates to CASSLDGQTPQHF.

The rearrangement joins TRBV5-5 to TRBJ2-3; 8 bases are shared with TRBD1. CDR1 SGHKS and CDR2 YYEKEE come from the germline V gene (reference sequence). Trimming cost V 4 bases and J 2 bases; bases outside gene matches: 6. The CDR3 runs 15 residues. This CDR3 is CASSRQGFVTDTQYF. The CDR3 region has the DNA TGTGCCAGCAGCCGACAGGGGTTCGTCACAGATACGCAGTATTTT.

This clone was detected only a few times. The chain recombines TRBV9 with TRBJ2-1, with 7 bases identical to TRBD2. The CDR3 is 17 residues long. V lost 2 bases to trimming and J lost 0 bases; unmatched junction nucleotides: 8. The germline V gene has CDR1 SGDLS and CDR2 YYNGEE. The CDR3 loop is CASSVGTTMSSYNEQFF. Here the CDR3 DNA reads TGTGCCAGCAGCGTTGGGACTACCATGAGCTCCTACAATGAGCAGTTCTTC.

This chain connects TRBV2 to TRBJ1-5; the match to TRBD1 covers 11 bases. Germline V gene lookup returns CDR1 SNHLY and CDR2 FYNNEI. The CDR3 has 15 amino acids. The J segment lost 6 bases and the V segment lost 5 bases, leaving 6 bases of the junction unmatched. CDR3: CASSPWTGGSQPQHF. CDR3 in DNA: TGTGCCAGCAGTCCCTGGACAGGGGGCAGTCAGCCCCAGCATTTT.

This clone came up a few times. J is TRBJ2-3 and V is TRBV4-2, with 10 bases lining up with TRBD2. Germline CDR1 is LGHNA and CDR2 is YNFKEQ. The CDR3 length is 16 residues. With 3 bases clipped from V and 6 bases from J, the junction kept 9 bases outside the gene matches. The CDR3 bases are TGTGCCAGCAGCCAGGGACTCCTAGCGGGGGTGGATACGCAGTATTTT. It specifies CASSQGLLAGVDTQYF.

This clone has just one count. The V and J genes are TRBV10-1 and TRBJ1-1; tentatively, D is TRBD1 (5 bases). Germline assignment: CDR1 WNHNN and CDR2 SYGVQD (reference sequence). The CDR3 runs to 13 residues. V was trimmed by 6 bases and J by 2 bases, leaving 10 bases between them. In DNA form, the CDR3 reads TGCGCCAGCAGCCAGGGTACAAACACTGAAGCTTTCTTT. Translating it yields CASSQGTNTEAFF.

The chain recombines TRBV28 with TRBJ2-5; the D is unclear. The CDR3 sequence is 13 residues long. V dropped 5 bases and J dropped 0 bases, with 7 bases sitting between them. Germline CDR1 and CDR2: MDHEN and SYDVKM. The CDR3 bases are TGTGCCAGCAGTACTGAGTACCAAGAGACCCAGTACTTC. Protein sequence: CASSTEYQETQYF.

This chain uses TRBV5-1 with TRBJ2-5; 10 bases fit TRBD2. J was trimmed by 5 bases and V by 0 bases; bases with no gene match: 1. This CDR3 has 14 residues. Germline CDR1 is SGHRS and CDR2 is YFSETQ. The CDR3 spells CASSLETSGETQYF. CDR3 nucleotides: TGCGCCAGCAGCTTGGAGACTAGCGGGGAGACCCAGTACTTC.

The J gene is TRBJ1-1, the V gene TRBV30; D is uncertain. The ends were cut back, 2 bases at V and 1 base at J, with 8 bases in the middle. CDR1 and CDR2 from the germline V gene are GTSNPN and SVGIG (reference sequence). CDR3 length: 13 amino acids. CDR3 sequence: CAWSWGGNTEAFF. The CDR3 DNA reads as TGTGCCTGGAGTTGGGGAGGGAACACTGAAGCTTTCTTT.

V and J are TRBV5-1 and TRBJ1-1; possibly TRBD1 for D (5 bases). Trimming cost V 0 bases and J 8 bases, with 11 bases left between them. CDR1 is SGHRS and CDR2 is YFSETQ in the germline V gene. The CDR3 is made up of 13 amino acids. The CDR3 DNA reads TGCGCCAGCAGCTTGGAGACGGGGGGAGAAGCTTTCTTT. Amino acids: CASSLETGGEAFF.

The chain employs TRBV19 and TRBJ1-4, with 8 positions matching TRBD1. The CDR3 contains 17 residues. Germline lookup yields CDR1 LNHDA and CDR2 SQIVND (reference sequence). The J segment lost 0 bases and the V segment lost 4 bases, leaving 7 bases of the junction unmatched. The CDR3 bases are TGTGCCAGTAGTAAATTACCGACAGGGGCAACTAATGAAAAACTGTTTTTT. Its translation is CASSKLPTGATNEKLFF.

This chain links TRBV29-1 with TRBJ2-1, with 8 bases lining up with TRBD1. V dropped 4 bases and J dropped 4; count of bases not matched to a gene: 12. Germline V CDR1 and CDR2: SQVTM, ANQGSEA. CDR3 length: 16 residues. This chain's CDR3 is CSVALPGQVFYNEQFF. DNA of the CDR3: TGCAGCGTTGCTCTACCGGGACAGGTGTTTTACAATGAGCAGTTCTTC.

Here the CDR3 DNA reads TGTGCCAGCAGTGTGTACGGGACAGGGCCCACCGGGGAGCTGTTTTTT. This gives the protein CASSVYGTGPTGELFF. This sequence joins TRBV2 and TRBJ2-2, with 9 bases identical to TRBD1. This CDR3 region has 16 residues. Germline loops: CDR1 SNHLY, CDR2 FYNNEI. V lost 4 bases to trimming and J lost 4 bases; unmatched junction nucleotides: 7.

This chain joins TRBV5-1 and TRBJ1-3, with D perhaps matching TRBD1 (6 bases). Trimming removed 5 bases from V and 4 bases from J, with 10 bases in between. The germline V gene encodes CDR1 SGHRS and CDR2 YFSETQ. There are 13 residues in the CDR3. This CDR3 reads CASSDRMGNTIYF. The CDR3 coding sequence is TGCGCCAGCAGTGACAGGATGGGAAACACCATATATTTT.

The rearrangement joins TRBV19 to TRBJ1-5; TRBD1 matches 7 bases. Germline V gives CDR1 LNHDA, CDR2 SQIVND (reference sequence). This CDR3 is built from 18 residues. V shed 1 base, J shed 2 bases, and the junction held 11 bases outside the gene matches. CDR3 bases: TGTGCCAGTAGTATAGGACAGGGTAGGGTCTTGGGCAATCAGCCCCAGCATTTT. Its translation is CASSIGQGRVLGNQPQHF. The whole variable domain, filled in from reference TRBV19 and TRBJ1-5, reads DGGITQSPKYLFRKEGQNVTLSCEQNLNHDAMYWYRQDPGQGLRLIYYSQIVNDFQKGDIAEGYSVSREKKESFPLTVTSAQKNPTAFYLCASSIGQGRVLGNQPQHFGDGTRLSIL.

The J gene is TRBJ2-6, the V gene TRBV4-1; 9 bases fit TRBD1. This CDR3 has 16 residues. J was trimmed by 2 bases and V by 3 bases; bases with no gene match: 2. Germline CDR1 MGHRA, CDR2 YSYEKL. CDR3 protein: CASSQGQGAGANVLTF. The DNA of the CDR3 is TGCGCCAGCAGCCAGGGACAGGGCGCTGGGGCCAACGTCCTGACTTTC.

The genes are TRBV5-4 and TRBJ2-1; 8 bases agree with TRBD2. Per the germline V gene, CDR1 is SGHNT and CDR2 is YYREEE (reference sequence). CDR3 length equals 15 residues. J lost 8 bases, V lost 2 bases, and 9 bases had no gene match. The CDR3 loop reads CASSLSGTRSYEQFF. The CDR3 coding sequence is TGTGCCAGCAGCTTATCCGGGACTAGATCCTATGAGCAGTTCTTC.

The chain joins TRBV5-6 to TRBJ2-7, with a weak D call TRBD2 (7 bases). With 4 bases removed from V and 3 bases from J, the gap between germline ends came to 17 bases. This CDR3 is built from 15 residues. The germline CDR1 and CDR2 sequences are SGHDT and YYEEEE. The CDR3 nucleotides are TGTGCCAGCAGCCCGCGGGGAGGGGGGAACTACGAGCAGTACGTC. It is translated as CASSPRGGGNYEQYV.

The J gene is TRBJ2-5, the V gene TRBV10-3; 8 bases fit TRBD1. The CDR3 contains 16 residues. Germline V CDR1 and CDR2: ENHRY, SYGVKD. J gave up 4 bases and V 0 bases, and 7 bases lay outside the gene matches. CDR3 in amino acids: CAISESSGGRGETQYF. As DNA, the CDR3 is TGTGCCATCAGTGAGTCGTCAGGGGGCAGAGGAGAGACCCAGTACTTC.

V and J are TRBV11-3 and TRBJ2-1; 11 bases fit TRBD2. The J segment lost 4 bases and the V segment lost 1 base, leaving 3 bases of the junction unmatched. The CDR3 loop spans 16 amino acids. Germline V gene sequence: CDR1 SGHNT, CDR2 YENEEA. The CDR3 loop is CASSLGGTSGYNEQFF. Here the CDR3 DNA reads TGTGCCAGCAGCTTAGGCGGGACTAGCGGATACAATGAGCAGTTCTTC.

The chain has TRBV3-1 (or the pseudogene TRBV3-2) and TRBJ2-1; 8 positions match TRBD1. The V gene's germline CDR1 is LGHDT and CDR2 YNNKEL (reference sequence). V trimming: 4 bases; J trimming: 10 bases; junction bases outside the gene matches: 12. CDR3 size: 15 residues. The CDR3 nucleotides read TGTGCCAGCAGCCGACTGGTACAGGGGGACGGAGAGCAGTTCTTC. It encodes CASSRLVQGDGEQFF.

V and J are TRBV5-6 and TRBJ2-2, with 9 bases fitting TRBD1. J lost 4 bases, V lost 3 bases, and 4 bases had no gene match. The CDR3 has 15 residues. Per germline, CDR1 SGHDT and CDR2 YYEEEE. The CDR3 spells CASSWDRVLTGELFF. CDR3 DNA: TGTGCCAGCAGCTGGGACAGGGTTCTCACCGGGGAGCTGTTTTTT.

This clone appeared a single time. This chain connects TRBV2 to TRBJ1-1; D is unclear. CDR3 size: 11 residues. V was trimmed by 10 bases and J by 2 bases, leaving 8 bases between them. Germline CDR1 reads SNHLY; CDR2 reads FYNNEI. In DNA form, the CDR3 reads TGTGCCACCCGGGAAAACACTGAAGCTTTCTTT. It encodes CATRENTEAFF.

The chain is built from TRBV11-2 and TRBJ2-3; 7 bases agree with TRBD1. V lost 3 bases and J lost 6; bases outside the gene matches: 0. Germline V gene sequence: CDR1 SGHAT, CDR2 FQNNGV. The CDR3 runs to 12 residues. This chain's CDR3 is CASSFRGDTQYF. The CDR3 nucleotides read TGTGCCAGCAGCTTCAGGGGGGATACGCAGTATTTT. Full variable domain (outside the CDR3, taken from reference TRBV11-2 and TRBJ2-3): EAGVAQSPRYKIIEKRQSVAFWCNPISGHATLYWYQQILGQGPKLLIQFQNNGVVDDSQLPKDRFSAERLKGVDSTLKIQPAKLEDSAVYLCASSFRGDTQYFGPGTRLTVL.

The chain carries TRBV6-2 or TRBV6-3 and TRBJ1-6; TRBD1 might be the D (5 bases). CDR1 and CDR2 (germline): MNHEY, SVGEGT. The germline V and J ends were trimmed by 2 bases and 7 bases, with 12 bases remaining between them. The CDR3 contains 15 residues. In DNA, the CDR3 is TGTGCCAGCAGTTACCGGTGGGCAGGGAATTCACCCCTCCACTTT. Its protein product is CASSYRWAGNSPLHF.

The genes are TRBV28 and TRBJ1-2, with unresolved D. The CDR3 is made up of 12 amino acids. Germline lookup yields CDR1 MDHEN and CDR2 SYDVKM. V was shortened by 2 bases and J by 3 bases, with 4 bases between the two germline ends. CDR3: CASSLQDYGYTF. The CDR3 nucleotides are TGTGCCAGCAGTTTACAGGACTATGGCTACACCTTC.

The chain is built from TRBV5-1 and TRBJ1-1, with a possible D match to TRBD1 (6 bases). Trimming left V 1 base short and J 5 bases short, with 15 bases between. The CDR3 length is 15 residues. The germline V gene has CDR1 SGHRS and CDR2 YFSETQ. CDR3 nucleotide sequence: TGCGCCAGCAGCTTGTGGGGGCAGGGTGGAACTGAAGCTTTCTTT. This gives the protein CASSLWGQGGTEAFF.

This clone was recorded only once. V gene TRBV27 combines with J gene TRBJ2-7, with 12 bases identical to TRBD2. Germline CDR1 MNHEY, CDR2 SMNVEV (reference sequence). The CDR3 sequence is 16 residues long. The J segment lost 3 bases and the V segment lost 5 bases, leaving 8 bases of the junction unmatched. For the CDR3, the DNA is TGTGCCAGCAGTCATGGGACTAGCGGGCTCCGCTACGAGCAGTACTTC. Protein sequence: CASSHGTSGLRYEQYF.

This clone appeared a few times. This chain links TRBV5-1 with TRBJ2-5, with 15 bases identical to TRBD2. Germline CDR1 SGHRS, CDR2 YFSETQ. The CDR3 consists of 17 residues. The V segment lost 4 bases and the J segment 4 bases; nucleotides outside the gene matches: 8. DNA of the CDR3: TGCGCCAGCAGCGCGGGGGGACTAGCGGGAGGTCGAGAGACCCAGTACTTC. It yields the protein CASSAGGLAGGRETQYF.